The 9 T cell receptor beta chains listed next were all sequenced from one sample in a study of cytomegalovirus exposure and HLA in healthy donors. The PCR was carried out with 60 Vbeta primers and 13 Jbeta primers. TCRdb's table, derived via immunoSEQ multiplex PCR, lists solely in-frame clones and lacks some. In the table there are about 130,000 clones, approximately 75% of which are singletons. The sample consisted of PBMCs. These receptors were obtained from a woman between 35 and 50 years old in good health and CMV-seropositive.

This clone was counted between two and nine times. The V and J genes are TRBV5-1 and TRBJ2-7, with D possibly matching TRBD2 (6 bases). Germline CDR1 reads SGHRS; CDR2 reads YFSETQ. The CDR3 runs to 14 residues. Trimming removed 9 bases from V and 0 bases from J, with 16 bases in between. The CDR3 protein is CATAGSWGSYEQYF. CDR3 nucleotide sequence: TGCGCCACCGCGGGGAGTTGGGGCTCCTACGAGCAGTACTTC.

V gene TRBV7-2 combines with J gene TRBJ2-3; 10 nucleotides align to TRBD1. Germline V CDR1 and CDR2: SGHTA, FQGNSA. After removal of 3 bases from V and 4 bases from J, the junction contained 4 bases not matched to a gene. CDR3 length: 15 residues. This CDR3 reads CASSLDRGVSDTQYF. DNA for the CDR3: TGTGCCAGCAGCTTGGACAGGGGGGTGTCAGATACGCAGTATTTT.

The CDR3 nucleotides read TGTGCCAGCAGCTCCCGACGTAAAACGGGAGGGGGGTACAATGAGCAGTTCTTC. It yields the protein CASSSRRKTGGGYNEQFF. This chain joins TRBV7-3 and TRBJ2-1; 8 bases align to TRBD2. The CDR3 covers 18 residues. V lost 4 bases and J lost 4; bases outside the gene matches: 15. Per the germline V gene, CDR1 is SGHTA and CDR2 is FQGTGA. The whole variable domain, filled in from reference TRBV7-3 and TRBJ2-1, reads GAGVSQTPSNKVTEKGKYVELRCDPISGHTALYWYRQSLGQGPEFLIYFQGTGAADDSGLPNDRFFAVRPEGSVSTLKIQRTERGDSAVYLCASSSRRKTGGGYNEQFFGPGTRLTVL.

The V gene is TRBV5-1, the J gene TRBJ1-3; maybe TRBD1 (6 bases). Germline V CDR1 and CDR2: SGHRS, YFSETQ. With 0 bases removed from V and 4 bases from J, the gap between germline ends came to 8 bases. CDR3 length: 14 residues. For the CDR3, the DNA is TGCGCCAGCAGCTTGGCAGGGGTCGGAAACACCATATATTTT. Its translation: CASSLAGVGNTIYF.

The V and J genes are TRBV5-6 and TRBJ2-1, with TRBD2 matching 10 bases. The CDR3 runs 15 residues. In germline, CDR1 is SGHDT, CDR2 YYEEEE. Trimming cost V 5 bases and J 7 bases; bases outside gene matches: 9. This CDR3 reads CASSLELAGYNEQFF. CDR3 nucleotide sequence: TGTGCCAGCAGTCTCGAACTAGCGGGGTATAATGAGCAGTTCTTC.

This rearrangement joins TRBV5-1 to TRBJ2-7, with 12 bases lining up with TRBD2. CDR3 length equals 17 residues. The trim removed 4 bases at V and 0 bases at J, leaving 8 bases unmatched. The germline V gene has CDR1 SGHRS and CDR2 YFSETQ. CDR3 sequence: CASSPGLAGRRSYEQYF. The CDR3 nucleotides read TGCGCCAGCAGCCCGGGACTAGCGGGTCGTCGCTCCTACGAGCAGTACTTC.

The J gene is TRBJ1-2, the V gene TRBV5-1, with TRBD1 matching over 7 bases. The germline V gene encodes CDR1 SGHRS and CDR2 YFSETQ. With 3 bases clipped from V and 8 bases from J, the junction kept 10 bases outside the gene matches. The CDR3 runs 14 residues. This CDR3 is CASSSVGGASGYTF. The CDR3 region has the DNA TGCGCCAGCAGCTCGGTAGGGGGCGCATCCGGCTACACCTTC.

The V and J genes are TRBV6-1 and TRBJ2-7, with TRBD1 as a possible D gene (8 bases). Germline V CDR1 and CDR2: MNHNS, SASEGT. Between the trimmed V and J ends, which lost 3 bases and 6 bases, there was a span of 21 bases. This CDR3 is built from 16 residues. The CDR3 DNA follows: TGTGCCAGCAGTGATGTGGCGGGAGCCACAGGGGGCGAGCAGTACTTC. Residues: CASSDVAGATGGEQYF.

The V call is TRBV25-1, the J call TRBJ1-1, with a weak D call TRBD1 (5 bases). The CDR3 runs to 16 residues. Looked up from germline, CDR1 is MGHDK and CDR2 is SYGVNS. V was pared by 0 bases and J by 1 base, with 12 bases between. In nucleotides, the CDR3 is TGTGCCAGCAGTGAATATTCGGGCGGGGGGAACACTGAAGCTTTCTTT. Translated: CASSEYSGGGNTEAFF.